Listed below are T cell receptor beta chains from one sample, sequenced in a study of cytomegalovirus exposure and HLA in healthy donors. TCRdb's copy holds only in-frame clones and misses some; the assay was immunoSEQ multiplex PCR. Among 95,000 to 150,000 clones, around 66% were seen once, and the ten largest hold 1.5%. Sequencing was done on a sample of PBMCs. Receptors were obtained from a young man in good health and CMV-seronegative. Each CDR3 is given with its conserved first and last residue. The order of the fields is CDR3 protein, CDR3 DNA, clone size, J gene, V gene, D gene. D genes are given only for firm matches. Expanded clones are given a class, and other clones once, few, many or no size at all.

CASSLSSSRETQYF	TGTGCCAGCAGCTTATCATCGTCTAGGGAGACCCAGTACTTC	few	TRBJ2-5	TRBV7-8	NA
CASSVDPGQEAYEQYF	TGTGCCAGCAGTGTCGACCCGGGACAGGAAGCCTACGAGCAGTACTTC	few	TRBJ2-7	TRBV25-1	TRBD1
CASSLGLRGELFF	TGTGCCAGCAGTTTGGGACTACGCGGGGAGCTGTTTTTT	few	TRBJ2-2	TRBV6-6	TRBD2
CASSLGGGSSYEQYF	TGTGCCAGCAGTTTAGGCGGGGGGAGCTCCTACGAGCAGTACTTC	NA	TRBJ2-7	TRBV28	TRBD2
CASSQDAGKDGYTF	TGCGCCAGCAGCCAAGATGCGGGGAAAGATGGCTACACCTTC	NA	TRBJ1-2	TRBV4-1	NA
CAWSRFRATEAFF	TGTGCCTGGAGTAGGTTCAGGGCCACTGAAGCTTTCTTT	NA	TRBJ1-1	TRBV30	NA
CAWSVISRAGANVLTF	TGTGCCTGGAGTGTAATATCCAGGGCCGGGGCCAACGTCCTGACTTTC	NA	TRBJ2-6	TRBV30	NA
CATYERRASNQPQHF	TGTGCCACCTACGAACGGAGGGCTTCCAATCAGCCCCAGCATTTT	NA	TRBJ1-5	TRBV28	NA
CASSLRRERYEQYF	TGTGCCAGCAGTTTACGGCGGGAGCGGTACGAGCAGTACTTC	NA	TRBJ2-7	TRBV27	TRBD2
CASSLRRGTYEQYF	TGTGCCAGCAGCTTACGGCGGGGTACCTACGAGCAGTACTTC	NA	TRBJ2-7	TRBV7-2	NA
CASRPGQGISYEQYF	TGTGCCAGCAGGCCTGGACAGGGGATTTCCTACGAGCAGTACTTC	NA	TRBJ2-7	TRBV6-1	TRBD1
CASSHKPGTGELFF	TGTGCCAGCAGCCATAAACCAGGGACCGGGGAGCTGTTTTTT	NA	TRBJ2-2	TRBV16	NA
CASSQDGLAGSTSTDTQYF	TGTGCCAGCAGCCAAGATGGGCTAGCGGGGTCTACTAGCACAGATACGCAGTATTTT	NA	TRBJ2-3	TRBV4-2	TRBD2
CASGRDSGYGYTF	TGTGCCAGCGGAAGGGACAGCGGTTATGGCTACACCTTC	NA	TRBJ1-2	TRBV28	TRBD1
CASRTTGNTEAFF	TGTGCCAGCAGGACAACTGGAAACACTGAAGCTTTCTTT	NA	TRBJ1-1	TRBV27	NA
CASSLGGPGHIQYF	TGTGCCAGCAGTTTAGGGGGGCCGGGCCACATTCAGTACTTC	NA	TRBJ2-4	TRBV19	NA
CSARVGGYPF	TGCAGTGCTAGGGTAGGGGGCTACCCCTTC	NA	TRBJ1-2	TRBV20-1	TRBD1
CASSEAPGGKGQPQHF	TGTGCCAGCAGTGAAGCGCCGGGGGGCAAGGGTCAGCCCCAGCATTTT	NA	TRBJ1-5	TRBV6-1	NA
CASSAHYSGNSVRTF	TGTGCCAGCAGCGCTCACTACAGCGGGAATAGCGTTCGGACTTTC	NA	TRBJ2-6	TRBV9	TRBD2
CASSLKGDTQYF	TGTGCCAGCAGCCTTAAGGGGGATACGCAGTATTTT	NA	TRBJ2-3	TRBV7-9	NA
CASRRGPAIVDEQYF	TGTGCCAGCAGACGAGGGCCAGCCATAGTCGACGAGCAGTACTTC	few	TRBJ2-7	TRBV27	NA
CASSQRPGTGTGQPQHF	TGTGCCAGCAGCCAACGTCCCGGGACAGGGACTGGTCAGCCCCAGCATTTT	NA	TRBJ1-5	TRBV4-2	TRBD1
CASSLGQGRDGYTF	TGTGCCAGCAGTTTAGGGCAGGGGCGTGATGGCTACACCTTC	NA	TRBJ1-2	TRBV27	NA
CASKAGVTNTGELFF	TGTGCCAGCAAGGCGGGAGTAACGAACACCGGGGAGCTGTTTTTT	few	TRBJ2-2	TRBV27	TRBD2
CASSRTSGGTYNEQFF	TGTGCCAGCAGCCGGACTAGCGGGGGGACCTACAATGAGCAGTTCTTC	NA	TRBJ2-1	TRBV7-9	TRBD2
CASSLGVLAAETQYF	TGTGCCAGCAGCTTAGGGGTGCTAGCAGCGGAGACCCAGTACTTC	NA	TRBJ2-5	TRBV11-2	NA
CASTITGNSGNTIYF	TGTGCCAGCACTATCACAGGGAACTCTGGAAACACCATATATTTT	NA	TRBJ1-3	TRBV6-1	NA
CASSSVDRGKDEQYF	TGTGCCAGCAGTTCAGTAGACAGGGGGAAGGACGAGCAGTACTTC	NA	TRBJ2-7	TRBV27	TRBD1
CASRRDSYEQYF	TGTGCCAGCAGACGTGACAGTTACGAGCAGTACTTC	NA	TRBJ2-7	TRBV6-5	NA
CASSLYPRLAGLEQYF	TGTGCCAGCAGTCTCTATCCGAGGCTAGCGGGATTGGAGCAGTACTTC	few	TRBJ2-7	TRBV7-2	TRBD2
CASTNGPGGEQYF	TGTGCCAGCACCAATGGACCGGGTGGGGAGCAGTACTTC	NA	TRBJ2-5	TRBV6-6	NA
CASSLTGLAGEQYF	TGTGCCAGTAGTCTGACAGGACTAGCAGGCGAGCAGTACTTC	NA	TRBJ2-7	TRBV19	TRBD2
CASSAEAGWPQHF	TGTGCCAGCAGTGCTGAGGCTGGGTGGCCCCAGCATTTT	few	TRBJ1-5	TRBV6-4	NA
CASSTGGGGTDTQYF	TGTGCCAGCAGCACAGGGGGGGGCGGCACAGATACGCAGTATTTT	NA	TRBJ2-3	TRBV7-6	NA
CASSIRDYNEQFF	TGTGCCAGCAGCATCCGGGACTACAATGAGCAGTTCTTC	once	TRBJ2-1	TRBV11-1	NA
CAWNGGNTEAFF	TGTGCCTGGAATGGAGGGAACACTGAAGCTTTCTTT	NA	TRBJ1-1	TRBV30	NA